A single sample is the source of the 2 T cell receptor beta chains below, sequenced in a study of shared clonotypes between healthy human individuals. Profiling relied on immunoSEQ multiplex PCR, and the TCRdb table lists in-frame clones only, not all of them. Of 2 million to 3 million clones in the sample, 90% to 95% were seen once. Material: naive CD4+ T cells from PBMCs. Described subset: CD45RA+ positively selected. These receptors all stem from a man aged 18 to 30 in good health. Some clones in this sample may be carry-over from other donors' samples.

The chain carries TRBV21-1 and TRBJ2-7; the D call in the table, TRBD2, was not verified against the DNA. TRBV21-1 has pseudogene status. This CDR3 comprises 14 residues. CDR3 bases: TGTGCCAGCAGCGGGGCGGGAGGAACCTACGAGCAGTACTTC. It specifies CASSGAGGTYEQYF.

This chain joins TRBV5-6 and TRBJ2-7; 8 bases fit TRBD2. With 2 bases clipped from V and 2 bases from J, the junction kept 15 bases outside the gene matches. The CDR3 length is 18 residues. Per the germline V gene, CDR1 is SGHDT and CDR2 is YYEEEE. The CDR3 protein is CASSFALAGLNAPYEQYF. The CDR3 region has the DNA TGTGCCAGCAGCTTCGCCCTAGCGGGCCTTAACGCCCCCTACGAGCAGTACTTC.